The 30 T cell receptor beta chains in this list originate from one sample, sequenced in a study of blood T cell repertoires in COVID-19. Some clones are missing from TCRdb's copy, which holds only in-frame ones; the method was immunoSEQ multiplex PCR. Of approximately 210,000 clones in the sample, about 88% are singletons; the top ten hold under 2.5%. Sequenced sample: peripheral blood. Source of these receptors: a man aged 35 to 55 with active or convalescent COVID-19.

This sequence joins TRBV7-3 and TRBJ1-1, with 7 bases lining up with TRBD1. J lost 3 bases, V lost 7 bases, and 8 bases had no gene match. The V gene's germline CDR1 is SGHTA and CDR2 FQGTGA. This CDR3 region has 14 residues. The chain's CDR3 is CASTRQGGDTEAFF. Written as DNA, the CDR3 is TGTGCCAGCACGCGACAGGGTGGGGACACTGAAGCTTTCTTT.

This chain uses TRBV10-3 with TRBJ1-1, with 8 positions matching TRBD1. The CDR3 extends over 12 amino acids. Per germline, CDR1 ENHRY and CDR2 SYGVKD. J lost 5 bases, V lost 8 bases, and 4 bases had no gene match. The CDR3 protein is CAISRQGTEAFF. CDR3 bases: TGTGCCATCTCCCGACAGGGGACTGAAGCTTTCTTT.

This clone was counted once. J is TRBJ1-5 and V is TRBV19, with 8 bases that match TRBD1. V shed 5 bases, J shed 4 bases, and the junction held 1 base outside the gene matches. CDR1 is LNHDA, CDR2 SQIVND, per germline (reference sequence). This CDR3 is 13 amino acids long. The CDR3 reads CASSRQGNQPQHF. CDR3 DNA: TGTGCCAGTAGTCGACAGGGGAATCAGCCCCAGCATTTT.

The chain links TRBV27 to TRBJ1-1, with a weak D call TRBD1 (5 bases). The CDR3 consists of 15 residues. Germline CDR1 and CDR2: MNHEY and SMNVEV (reference sequence). V lost 3 bases and J 3 bases, leaving 14 bases between the germline ends. The CDR3 bases are TGTGCCAGCAGTTTGACGGGGGATTTGGACACTGAAGCTTTCTTT. Translating it yields CASSLTGDLDTEAFF.

On this clone: The same CDR3 also results from other DNA sequences found in this sample. J is TRBJ1-1 and V is TRBV19; the D is unclear. This CDR3 spans 12 amino acids. Germline assignment: CDR1 LNHDA and CDR2 SQIVND (reference sequence). The V end was cut by 1 base, the J end by 8 bases, with 8 bases between. In nucleotides, the CDR3 is TGTGCCAGTAGTATAGGCGGGAACGAAGCTTTCTTT. It is translated as CASSIGGNEAFF.

J is TRBJ2-3 and V is TRBV4-1; 14 nucleotides match TRBD2. CDR3 length: 16 residues. The germline V gene encodes CDR1 MGHRA and CDR2 YSYEKL. V trimming: 3 bases; J trimming: 6 bases; junction bases outside the gene matches: 5. The CDR3 is CASSQGLAGVVDTQYF. The CDR3 DNA reads as TGCGCCAGCAGCCAGGGACTAGCGGGAGTTGTGGATACGCAGTATTTT.

The rearrangement uses TRBV5-8 and TRBJ1-1; no definite D call. The CDR3 loop spans 14 amino acids. Germline V gene data show CDR1 as SGHTS and CDR2 as YDEGEE. The germline V and J ends were trimmed by 1 base and 3 bases, with 10 bases remaining between them. CDR3 sequence (DNA): TGTGCCAGCAGCTTGTGGCACGGGGACACTGAAGCTTTCTTT. Encoded protein: CASSLWHGDTEAFF.

V is TRBV6-1 and J is TRBJ1-2, with 7 bases that match TRBD1. In germline, CDR1 is MNHNS, CDR2 SASEGT. CDR3 length equals 13 residues. Trimming cost V 6 bases and J 8 bases; bases outside gene matches: 9. CDR3 DNA sequence: TGTGCCAGCAGATCCGACAGGGTAGGAGGCTACACCTTC. It specifies CASRSDRVGGYTF.

The chain employs TRBV13 and TRBJ2-4, with 9 bases fitting TRBD2. CDR3 size: 19 residues. Trimming removed 1 base from V and 0 bases from J; junction bases left unmatched: 10. Germline V gives CDR1 PRHDT, CDR2 FYEKMQ (reference sequence). The DNA for the CDR3 is TGTGCCAGCAGCTTAGAGCGGGGGGTCCCCGAGGTAGCCAAAAACATTCAGTACTTC. Encoded protein: CASSLERGVPEVAKNIQYF.

This clone was seen just once. As DNA, the CDR3 is TGCGCCAGCAGCCAAGAGACAGGGACCGGCAATCAGCCCCAGCATTTT. Its protein product is CASSQETGTGNQPQHF. This sequence joins TRBV4-1 and TRBJ1-5; 7 positions match TRBD1. The germline V gene encodes CDR1 MGHRA and CDR2 YSYEKL. V was pared by 0 bases and J by 2 bases, with 4 bases of the junction left unmatched. The CDR3 totals 16 residues.

In this sample, this clone turned up once. This chain uses TRBV5-3 with TRBJ1-1; D gene unclear. TRBV5-3 is classed as an ORF, of uncertain function. Trimming pared 6 bases from V and 1 base from J, leaving 13 bases between. The CDR3 contains 14 residues. CDR3 region: CARMMVKRNTEAFF. CDR3 bases: TGTGCCAGAATGATGGTGAAGAGGAACACTGAAGCTTTCTTT.

The chain links TRBV6-1 to TRBJ2-1, with 8 bases that match TRBD1. The CDR3 length is 16 residues. Germline CDR1 MNHNS, CDR2 SASEGT. Losses at the gene ends were 2 bases for V and 4 bases for J; bases not matched to a gene: 7. CDR3 in DNA: TGTGCCAGCAGTGAATTCGCGACAGGGGTGTACAATGAGCAGTTCTTC. Protein: CASSEFATGVYNEQFF.

The J gene is TRBJ1-5, the V gene TRBV24-1; TRBD1 aligns across 9 bases. Per the germline V gene, CDR1 is KGHDR and CDR2 is SFDVKD. This CDR3 comprises 15 residues. Trimming removed 3 bases from V and 4 bases from J; junction bases left unmatched: 3. CDR3 in DNA: TGTGCCACCAGTGATCCGGGACAGGGAAATCAGCCCCAGCATTTT. This translates into CATSDPGQGNQPQHF.

Ten or more counts support this clone. The rearrangement joins TRBV27 to TRBJ1-6; tentative D call: TRBD1 (5 bases). Germline-derived CDR1 and CDR2 are MNHEY and SMNVEV (reference sequence). CDR3 length: 15 residues. V lost 5 bases, J lost 7 bases, and 15 bases lay in between. The CDR3, as DNA: TGTGCCAGCAGTCCCGGGACTGCGGTAAATTCACCCCTCCACTTT. Residues: CASSPGTAVNSPLHF.

The rearrangement joins TRBV19 to TRBJ2-6; D is perhaps TRBD2 (5 bases). The CDR3 has 17 residues. V lost 3 bases, J lost 0 bases, and 12 bases lay in between. Germline CDR1 LNHDA, CDR2 SQIVND (reference sequence). CDR3 loop: CASSIRGRTSGANVLTF. As DNA, the CDR3 is TGTGCCAGTAGTATTCGGGGAAGGACCTCTGGGGCCAACGTCCTGACTTTC.

In this sample, this clone turned up a few times. The CDR3 nucleotides read TGTGCCAGCAGCTACAGCGGGACAGGGGAAGAGACCCAGTACTTC. Translating gives CASSYSGTGEETQYF. The V call is TRBV5-6, the J call TRBJ2-5; the match to TRBD1 covers 10 bases. This CDR3 region has 15 residues. V was clipped by 3 bases and J by 3 bases; unmatched bases: 5. Germline V gives CDR1 SGHDT, CDR2 YYEEEE.

V and J are TRBV7-2 and TRBJ2-3, with 9 bases that match TRBD2. CDR3 length equals 18 residues. Trimming cost V 2 bases and J 0 bases; bases outside gene matches: 9. Germline lookup yields CDR1 SGHTA and CDR2 FQGNSA. The CDR3 sequence is CASSLQGPLAGSTDTQYF. DNA of the CDR3: TGTGCCAGCAGCTTACAGGGACCCCTAGCGGGGAGCACAGATACGCAGTATTTT.

The chain couples TRBV5-4 to TRBJ1-6, with D perhaps matching TRBD1 (6 bases). V lost 4 bases to trimming and J lost 6 bases, with 11 bases between them. CDR3 size: 14 residues. CDR1 SGHNT and CDR2 YYREEE come from the germline V gene (reference sequence). CDR3: CASSQGQSNSPLHF. In nucleotides, the CDR3 is TGTGCCAGCAGCCAAGGACAGAGTAATTCACCCCTCCACTTT.

The chain recombines TRBV5-5 with TRBJ1-1, with D possibly being TRBD1 (5 bases). Trimming removed 3 bases from V and 3 bases from J, with 9 bases in between. The germline gives CDR1 SGHKS, CDR2 YYEKEE (reference sequence). CDR3 length equals 13 residues. CDR3 region: CASSWGVDTEAFF. Here the CDR3 DNA reads TGTGCCAGCAGCTGGGGGGTGGACACTGAAGCTTTCTTT.

The V gene is TRBV2, the J gene TRBJ1-2; D not resolved. Germline V gene data show CDR1 as SNHLY and CDR2 as FYNNEI. V gave up 6 bases and J gave up 6 bases, with 14 bases separating them. The CDR3 loop spans 13 amino acids. CDR3 region: CASSQVRRHGYTF. The CDR3, as DNA: TGTGCCAGCAGCCAGGTCAGAAGACATGGCTACACCTTC.

DNA for the CDR3: TGTGCCAGCAGTGACAACGGGGGGGGCACAGATACGCAGTATTTT. Translated, it gives CASSDNGGGTDTQYF. The rearrangement joins TRBV6-4 to TRBJ2-3; TRBD2 aligns across 8 bases. Germline V lookup: CDR1 MRHNA, CDR2 SNTAGT. V shed 2 bases and J 1 base; nucleotides not matched to a gene: 2. This CDR3 is built from 15 residues.

Turning to this clone: Other DNA sequences in the same sample also yield this CDR3. V is TRBV6-5 and J is TRBJ1-1; D might be TRBD1 (5 bases). The V gene lost 2 bases and the J gene lost 5 bases, with 12 bases spanning the gap. CDR1 MNHEY and CDR2 SVGAGI come from the germline V gene. The CDR3 has 14 amino acids. CDR3 sequence reads: CASSYSAGRTEAFF. The CDR3 DNA reads as TGTGCCAGCAGTTACAGCGCGGGGCGGACTGAAGCTTTCTTT.

This clone has just one count. The chain recombines TRBV27 with TRBJ2-7; D ambiguous. Looked up from germline, CDR1 is MNHEY and CDR2 is SMNVEV (reference sequence). Trimming removed 5 bases from V and 5 bases from J, with 10 bases in between. The CDR3 length is 12 residues. The CDR3: CASSQNNNEQYF. For the CDR3, the DNA is TGTGCCAGCAGTCAAAACAACAACGAGCAGTACTTC.

Of note for this clone: In the same sample, other DNA sequences code for this CDR3. The V call is TRBV5-1, the J call TRBJ1-1; D is undetermined. The CDR3 length is 14 residues. With 0 bases removed from V and 4 bases from J, the gap between germline ends came to 10 bases. CDR1 SGHRS and CDR2 YFSETQ come from the germline V gene. This CDR3 reads CASSLEPGVTEAFF. The DNA for the CDR3 is TGCGCCAGCAGCTTGGAACCGGGAGTCACTGAAGCTTTCTTT.

V and J are TRBV19 and TRBJ1-1, with a possible D match to TRBD1 (5 bases). V lost 10 bases and J lost 0, with 12 bases in between. The germline gives CDR1 LNHDA, CDR2 SQIVND (reference sequence). CDR3 length: 13 residues. The CDR3 DNA reads as TGTGCCACGGGGTCGGGGGTGAACACTGAAGCTTTCTTT. It specifies CATGSGVNTEAFF.

The chain is built from TRBV5-1 and TRBJ2-1; 15 nucleotides align to TRBD2. CDR3 length: 16 amino acids. The junction had 1 base not matched to a gene; V was cut back by 3 bases and J by 3 bases. The germline CDR1 and CDR2 sequences are SGHRS and YFSETQ. The chain's CDR3 is CASSSGLAGGYNEQFF. CDR3 nucleotide sequence: TGCGCCAGCAGCTCGGGACTAGCGGGGGGCTACAATGAGCAGTTCTTC.

A remark on this clone: The same CDR3 arises from other DNA sequences in this sample as well. V is TRBV27 and J is TRBJ2-7; 9 bases map to TRBD1. The germline V gene has CDR1 MNHEY and CDR2 SMNVEV (reference sequence). The CDR3 has 13 amino acids. The V and J ends lost 4 bases and 4 bases, in that order; junction bases with no gene match: 2. This CDR3 reads CASSSGQGYEQYF. The CDR3 coding sequence is TGTGCCAGCAGTTCGGGACAGGGTTACGAGCAGTACTTC.

This clone was counted only a few times. The rearrangement joins TRBV29-1 to TRBJ1-6; D is possibly TRBD1 (6 bases). Trimming pared 4 bases from V and 9 bases from J, leaving 19 bases between. The CDR3 length is 15 residues. Looked up from germline, CDR1 is SQVTM and CDR2 is ANQGSEA. CDR3 loop: CSVVVVGGVGSPLHF. The CDR3 bases are TGCAGCGTTGTAGTCGTAGGGGGAGTAGGTTCACCCCTCCACTTT.

The J gene is TRBJ2-7, the V gene TRBV3-1 (or the pseudogene TRBV3-2); D possibly corresponds to TRBD2 (5 bases). CDR3 size: 17 residues. Germline CDR1 LGHDT, CDR2 YNNKEL (reference sequence). V was clipped by 0 bases and J by 7 bases, with 22 bases between them. CDR3 amino acids: CASSQDPRPRALTEQYF. The CDR3 DNA reads as TGTGCCAGCAGCCAAGACCCGCGCCCGAGGGCTTTGACAGAGCAGTACTTC.

The chain links TRBV27 to TRBJ2-7; 9 positions agree with TRBD1. This CDR3 has 15 residues. J lost 7 bases, V lost 8 bases, and 15 bases had no gene match. CDR1 is MNHEY, CDR2 SMNVEV, per germline (reference sequence). The CDR3 DNA is TGTGCCAGCTCCTTTTTTACAGGGGGCAAGTCGGAGCAGTACTTC. This sequence encodes CASSFFTGGKSEQYF.